This T cell receptor beta chain was sequenced during a study of T-cell reconstitution after alpha-beta-depleted transplantation in children. As it was prepared, the TCRbeta library received unique molecular identifiers. A single record per CDR3 protein comes from TCRdb applying MiXCR to the PCR reads. The table includes 55,000 to 85,000 distinct CDR3 sequences, 11% detected once. This clonotype was detected ten times or more. J was trimmed by 9 bases and V by 0 bases; bases with no gene match: 9. This CDR3 region has 16 residues. Germline V gene lookup returns CDR1 SGHTA and CDR2 FQGNSA. The chain carries TRBV7-2 and TRBJ2-7, with 12 positions matching TRBD2. The specimen comprised PBMCs, sampled before TCRalphabeta/CD19-depleted stem cell transplant. The TCR originated in a boy under 18 with acute myeloid leukemia, due to receive a stem cell transplant. The CDR3 reads CASSLAATSGGSGQYF. The DNA of the CDR3 is TGTGCCAGCAGCTTAGCGGCGACTAGCGGGGGCTCCGGGCAGTACTTC. Supplemented by reference TRBV7-2 and TRBJ2-7, the full variable domain reads GAGVSQSPSNKVTEKGKDVELRCDPISGHTALYWYRQSLGQGLEFLIYFQGNSAPDKSGLPSDRFSAERTGGSVSTLTIQRTQQEDSAVYLCASSLAATSGGSGQYFGPGTRLTVT.